This T cell receptor beta chain was sequenced in a study of shared clonotypes between healthy human individuals (dated by TCRdb to 2018 to 2020). As for the study more broadly: The cohort comprised a couple of women and three men aged 18 to 49 years. Between about 0.9 and 8.9 billion PBMCs per donor were obtained by leukapheresis. For each donor, CD4 naive and CD4 memory were each run on three plates, CD8 naive on two plates, and CD8 memory on one plate. To estimate repertoire size and how much clonotype sharing occurs between individuals, the study deeply sequenced the blood TCR repertoires of roughly 5 healthy adults. To increase sequencing depth and limit assay-specific biases, different laboratories used diverse techniques to prepare libraries and sequence TCR repertoires.

Study-level results and caveats: Across several donors, 4.5% to 6.5% of naive CD4, roughly 3.3% of naive CD8, about 2.3% of memory CD4, and 0.4% of memory CD8 clonotypes were shared. Based on pairwise subsampling, the degree of clonotype sharing among donors was expected to be affected by sequencing depth. Even with the large sequencing depth, rarefaction of the sorted-subset datasets indicated that sequencing was incomplete. Because the study included only a small number of donors, the genetic and exposure-history diversity represented was limited. Only blood was sampled, and tissue TCR repertoires likely differ from those in blood. Naive subsets generally had larger estimated clonotype richness than memory subsets did. Compared with non-shared clonotypes, clonotypes shared by all four sorted-subset donors had higher generation probabilities.

The CDR3 starts with the cysteine, ends with the phenylalanine, and has 15 residues. Kept here is only the CDR3 DNA, which spans 45 bases and is read in frame from base 1. According to the germline V gene, CDR1 reads MGHRA and CDR2 reads YSYEKL. Germline trimming amounts to 3 bases on V and 4 bases on J, with 5 as the count of junction bases outside the gene matches. Donors were healthy HIV-negative adults with no recently reported acute infections or vaccinations. All donors were Caucasian adults living in Nashville, Tennessee, USA. CD8 memory samples were composed of magnetically selected CD45RO+ cells combined with CCR7-negative CD45RA+ effector memory (TemRA) cells. Blood was collected by leukapheresis, and PBMCs were isolated by Ficoll-Histopaque density gradient centrifugation and then cryopreserved in liquid nitrogen vapor phase. Purity and quantity of every magnetically sorted T cell population were checked by analytical flow cytometry. Genomic DNA was isolated from every sorted fraction and measured by UV absorbance on a Nanodrop 2000c.

Note on this clone: Its antigen target is currently unknown. The sample holds no much larger clone one base away, and base qualities are not on file.

Using the deep immunoSEQ assay, multiplex PCR amplified TCR CDR3 regions from genomic DNA. Extracted genomic DNA from each cell subset was distributed evenly across all wells of several immunoSEQ 96-well plates, and each plate was treated as a replicate. For sorted subsets, 200 to 250 ng of genomic DNA, equivalent to 30,000 or so T cell genomes, went into each replicate PCR. The purified libraries were quantified using a Qubit 3.0 fluorometer, sized with a Bioanalyzer 2100, and then quantified again using the KAPA Library Quantification kit. Every immunoSEQ 96-well plate was sequenced on a separate single-read 150-cycle Illumina NextSeq 550 flow cell. The authors processed their data as follows. Because the immunoSEQ output held only junctional sequences and lacked quality scores, the filtering could not match the filtering applied to full-length reads. To assign V/J genes and CDR3, sequences were annotated against IMGT germline references using PyIR, a Python wrapper for IgBLAST v1.9. Reads were removed for weak V/J assignments (E-value above 1e-6), missing CDR3, stop codons, out-of-frame junctions, or ambiguous translated residues. V3J clonotypes were defined as sequences sharing an identical inferred V gene, J gene, and CDR3 amino acid sequence. To compute the percentage overlap between repertoires, the number of shared unique clonotypes was divided by the size of the smaller repertoire. Richness of each repertoire was evaluated using RTK rarefaction, the Chao1 estimator, and Recon v2.1 estimates of unobserved clonotypes. Generation probabilities were computed with OLGA for all TCRbeta clonotypes obtained by the gDNA method from a handful of donors. TCRdb retrieved this table from immuneACCESS and kept in-frame rearrangements only. Not all clones are present; in checked studies, unresolved V genes account for under half, and no reason is known for the remainder. The V and J calls and the clone size are those of that table, but D and trimming were determined from the DNA. Here the sample has approximately 640,000 clones; 90% occur a single time. The top ten clonotypes cover more than 30% of the sample.

The TCR sequence derives from a man younger than 35 in good health. Some clones in this sample may be carry-over from other donors' samples. Sequenced material: memory CD8+ T cells from PBMCs. The cell subset or site label of this sample denotes: CD45RO+ cells pooled with CCR7-negative TemRA cells. This receptor chain uses TRBV4-1 and TRBJ1-2, and 10 junctional nucleotides match TRBD1. At the DNA level, the sequence is TGCGCCAGCAGCCATTTCGGGACAGGGGCCTATGGCTACACCTTC. Its protein is CASSHFGTGAYGYTF.